The clone carrying this TCR beta chain was seen just once. The antigen remains undetermined. Some clones are missing from TCRdb's copy, which holds only in-frame ones; the method was immunoSEQ multiplex PCR. Of about 1,500,000 clones detected, roughly 97% appear once; the ten largest clones hold 1.2%. These data come from a study of shared clonotypes between healthy human individuals. Findings and limits, study-wide: Non-shared clonotypes had lower generation probabilities than clonotypes shared by all four sorted-subset donors. Though the depth was large, rarefaction showed that sorted-subset sequencing was incomplete.

V shed 4 bases and J 1 base; nucleotides not matched to a gene: 5. The CDR3 spans 16 residues. Looked up from germline, CDR1 is SGHRS and CDR2 is YFSETQ. The source material was naive CD4+ T cells sorted from blood. Subset meaning: CD45RA+ positively selected. The receptor was isolated from a man aged 25-40 years in good health. The rearrangement joins TRBV5-1 to TRBJ2-3, with 11 bases aligning to TRBD2. The CDR3 DNA is TGCGCCAGCAGCCGTTCGGGACTAGCGGGCACAGATACGCAGTATTTT. It specifies CASSRSGLAGTDTQYF.